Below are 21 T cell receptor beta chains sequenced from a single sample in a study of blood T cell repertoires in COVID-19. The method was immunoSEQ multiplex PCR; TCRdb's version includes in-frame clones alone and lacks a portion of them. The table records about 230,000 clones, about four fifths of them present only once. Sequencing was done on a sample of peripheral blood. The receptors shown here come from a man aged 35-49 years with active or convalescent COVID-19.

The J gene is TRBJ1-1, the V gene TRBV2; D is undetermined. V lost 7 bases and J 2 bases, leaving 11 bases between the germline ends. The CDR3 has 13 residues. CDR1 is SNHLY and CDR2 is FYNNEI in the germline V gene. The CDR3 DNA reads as TGTGCCAGCATGGGCCTCCTAAACACTGAAGCTTTCTTT. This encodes CASMGLLNTEAFF.

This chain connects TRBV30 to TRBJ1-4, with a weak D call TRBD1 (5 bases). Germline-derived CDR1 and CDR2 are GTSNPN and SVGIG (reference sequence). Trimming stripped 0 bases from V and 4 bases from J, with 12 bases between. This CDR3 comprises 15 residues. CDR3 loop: CAWSVLRGRNEKLFF. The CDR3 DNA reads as TGTGCCTGGAGTGTGTTAAGGGGTCGTAATGAAAAACTGTTTTTT.

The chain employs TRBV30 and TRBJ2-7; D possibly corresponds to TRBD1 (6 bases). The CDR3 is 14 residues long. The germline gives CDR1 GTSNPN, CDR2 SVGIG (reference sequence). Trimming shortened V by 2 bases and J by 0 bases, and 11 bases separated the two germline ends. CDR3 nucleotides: TGTGCCTGGAGTAGGGCAGGGGCCTCCTACGAGCAGTACTTC. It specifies CAWSRAGASYEQYF.

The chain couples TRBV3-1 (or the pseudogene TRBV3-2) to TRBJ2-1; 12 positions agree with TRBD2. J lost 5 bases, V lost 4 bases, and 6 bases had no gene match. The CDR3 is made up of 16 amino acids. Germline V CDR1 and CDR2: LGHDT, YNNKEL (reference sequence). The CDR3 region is CASSPSTSGGNNEQFF. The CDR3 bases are TGTGCCAGCAGCCCATCCACTAGCGGGGGGAACAATGAGCAGTTCTTC.

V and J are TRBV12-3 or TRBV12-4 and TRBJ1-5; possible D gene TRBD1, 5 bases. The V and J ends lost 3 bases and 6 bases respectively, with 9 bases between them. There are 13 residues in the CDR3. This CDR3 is CASSLAQGQPQHF. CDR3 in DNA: TGTGCCAGCAGTTTGGCCCAGGGTCAGCCCCAGCATTTT.

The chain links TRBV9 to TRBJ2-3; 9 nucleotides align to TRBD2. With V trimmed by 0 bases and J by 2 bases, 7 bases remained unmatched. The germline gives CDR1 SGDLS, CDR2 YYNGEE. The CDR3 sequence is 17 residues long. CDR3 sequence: CASSVGVAGDLTDTQYF. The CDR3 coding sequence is TGTGCCAGCAGCGTAGGGGTAGCGGGGGACCTCACAGATACGCAGTATTTT.

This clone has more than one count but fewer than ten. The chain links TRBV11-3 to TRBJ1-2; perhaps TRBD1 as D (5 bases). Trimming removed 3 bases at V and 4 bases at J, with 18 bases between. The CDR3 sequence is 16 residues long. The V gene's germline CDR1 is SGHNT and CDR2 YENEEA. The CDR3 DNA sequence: TGTGCCAGCAGCTTCTCTGAGTCGTACAGGAGCTATGGCTACACCTTC. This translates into CASSFSESYRSYGYTF.

CDR3 amino acids: CASKAWGGSTGELFF. The CDR3 coding sequence is TGTGCCAGCAAGGCGTGGGGGGGGAGCACCGGGGAGCTGTTTTTT. V gene TRBV2 combines with J gene TRBJ2-2; TRBD2 agrees at 7 bases. The length of the CDR3 is 15 residues. The ends lost 7 bases at V and 4 bases at J; junction bases unmatched: 9. CDR1 is SNHLY, CDR2 FYNNEI, per germline.

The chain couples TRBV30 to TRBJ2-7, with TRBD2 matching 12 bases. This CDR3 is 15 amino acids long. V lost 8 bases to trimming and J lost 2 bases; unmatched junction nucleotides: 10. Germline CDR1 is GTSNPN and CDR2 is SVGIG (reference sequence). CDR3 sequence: CALRLAGGSTYEQYF. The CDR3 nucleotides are TGTGCCCTGAGGCTAGCGGGGGGGTCCACCTACGAGCAGTACTTC.

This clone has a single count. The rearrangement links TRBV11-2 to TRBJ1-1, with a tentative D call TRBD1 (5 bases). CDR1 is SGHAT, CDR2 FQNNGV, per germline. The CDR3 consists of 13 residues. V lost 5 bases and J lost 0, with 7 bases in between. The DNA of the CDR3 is TGTGCCAGCAGCCGACAGCTGAACACTGAAGCTTTCTTT. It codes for CASSRQLNTEAFF.

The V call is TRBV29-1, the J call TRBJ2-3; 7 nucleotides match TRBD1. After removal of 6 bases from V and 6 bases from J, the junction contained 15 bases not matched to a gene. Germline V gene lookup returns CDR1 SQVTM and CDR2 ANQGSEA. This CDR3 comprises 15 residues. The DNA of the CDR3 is TGCAGCGTGCTCCCGGGACAGACGGACATGGATACGCAGTATTTT. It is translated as CSVLPGQTDMDTQYF.

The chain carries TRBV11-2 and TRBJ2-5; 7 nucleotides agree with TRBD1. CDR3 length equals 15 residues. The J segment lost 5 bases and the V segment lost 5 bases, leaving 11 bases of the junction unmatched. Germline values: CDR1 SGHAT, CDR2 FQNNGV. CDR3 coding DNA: TGTGCCAGCAGCCCGGGACAGTACGGGTCGGAGACCCAGTACTTC. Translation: CASSPGQYGSETQYF.

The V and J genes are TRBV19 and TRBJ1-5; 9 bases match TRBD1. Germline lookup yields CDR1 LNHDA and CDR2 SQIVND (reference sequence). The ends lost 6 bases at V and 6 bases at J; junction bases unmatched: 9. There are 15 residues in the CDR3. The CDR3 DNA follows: TGTGCCAGTAGGACCGGACAGGGGCGTGCTCAGCCCCAGCATTTT. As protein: CASRTGQGRAQPQHF.

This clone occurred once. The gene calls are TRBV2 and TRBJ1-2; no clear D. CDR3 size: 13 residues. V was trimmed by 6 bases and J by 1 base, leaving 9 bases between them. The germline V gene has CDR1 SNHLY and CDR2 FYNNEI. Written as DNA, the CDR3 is TGTGCCAGCAGCCCAACTGATAACTATGGCTACACCTTC. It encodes CASSPTDNYGYTF.

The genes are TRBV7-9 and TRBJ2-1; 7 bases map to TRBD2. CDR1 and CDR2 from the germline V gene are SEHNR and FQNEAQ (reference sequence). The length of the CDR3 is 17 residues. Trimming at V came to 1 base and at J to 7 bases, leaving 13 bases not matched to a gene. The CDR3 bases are TGTGCCAGCAGCTTAGGGGATGGGAGACTAGCAGGTAATGAGCAGTTCTTC. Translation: CASSLGDGRLAGNEQFF.

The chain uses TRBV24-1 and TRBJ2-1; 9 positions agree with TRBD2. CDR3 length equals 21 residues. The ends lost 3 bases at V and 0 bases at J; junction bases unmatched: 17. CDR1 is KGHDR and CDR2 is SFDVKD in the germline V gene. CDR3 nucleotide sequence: TGTGCCACCAGTGATCCCCATTTTGGCGGGAGGGCCCTCACCTCCTACAATGAGCAGTTCTTC. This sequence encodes CATSDPHFGGRALTSYNEQFF.

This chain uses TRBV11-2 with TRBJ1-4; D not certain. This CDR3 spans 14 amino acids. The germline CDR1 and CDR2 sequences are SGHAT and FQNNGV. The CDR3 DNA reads TGTGCTGTGCGGCGGGGAGCAACTAATGAAAAACTGTTTTTT. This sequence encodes CAVRRGATNEKLFF.

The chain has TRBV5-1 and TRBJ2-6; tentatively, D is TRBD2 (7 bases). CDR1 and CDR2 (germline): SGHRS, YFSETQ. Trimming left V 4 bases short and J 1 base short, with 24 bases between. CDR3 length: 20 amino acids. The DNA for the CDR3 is TGCGCCAGCAGCCCTCTCCGAGCGGGACACAAAGAATCTGGGGCCAACGTCCTGACTTTC. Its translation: CASSPLRAGHKESGANVLTF.

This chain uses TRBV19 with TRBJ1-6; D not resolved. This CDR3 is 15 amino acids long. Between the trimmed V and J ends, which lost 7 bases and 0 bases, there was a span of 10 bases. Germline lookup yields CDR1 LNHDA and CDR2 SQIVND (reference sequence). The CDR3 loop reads CASNLRGSYNSPLHF. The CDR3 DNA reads TGTGCCAGTAACCTGCGGGGCTCCTATAATTCACCCCTCCACTTT.

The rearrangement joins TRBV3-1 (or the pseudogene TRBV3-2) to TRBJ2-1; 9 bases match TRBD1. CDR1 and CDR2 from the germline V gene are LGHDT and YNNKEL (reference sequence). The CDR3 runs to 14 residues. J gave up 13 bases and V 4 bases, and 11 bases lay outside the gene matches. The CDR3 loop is CASSLSQQGAFQFF. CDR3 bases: TGTGCCAGCAGCCTCAGCCAACAGGGGGCATTTCAGTTCTTC.

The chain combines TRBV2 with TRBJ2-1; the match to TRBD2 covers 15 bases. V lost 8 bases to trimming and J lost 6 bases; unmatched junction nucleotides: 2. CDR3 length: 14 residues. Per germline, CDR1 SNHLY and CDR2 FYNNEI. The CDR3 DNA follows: TGTGCCAGCTTGGGACTAGCGGGAGGCAATGAGCAGTTCTTC. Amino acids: CASLGLAGGNEQFF. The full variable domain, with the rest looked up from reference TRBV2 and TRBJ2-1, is EPEVTQTPSHQVTQMGQEVILRCVPISNHLYFYWYRQILGQKVEFLVSFYNNEISEKSEIFDDQFSVERPDGSNFTLKIRSTKLEDSAMYFCASLGLAGGNEQFFGPGTRLTVL.